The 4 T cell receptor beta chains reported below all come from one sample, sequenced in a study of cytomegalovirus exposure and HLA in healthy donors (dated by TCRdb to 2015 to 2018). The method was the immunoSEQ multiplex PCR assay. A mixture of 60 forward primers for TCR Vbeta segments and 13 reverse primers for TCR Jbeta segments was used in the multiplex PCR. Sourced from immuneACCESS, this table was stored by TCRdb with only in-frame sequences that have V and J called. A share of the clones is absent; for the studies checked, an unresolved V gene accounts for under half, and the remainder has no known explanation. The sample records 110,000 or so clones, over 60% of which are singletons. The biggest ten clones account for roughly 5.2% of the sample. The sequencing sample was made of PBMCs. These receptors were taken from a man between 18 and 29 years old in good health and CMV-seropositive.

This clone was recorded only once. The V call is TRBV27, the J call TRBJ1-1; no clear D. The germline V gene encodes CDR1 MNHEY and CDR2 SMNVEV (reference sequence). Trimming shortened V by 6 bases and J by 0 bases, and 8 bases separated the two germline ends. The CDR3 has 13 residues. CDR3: CASRIVMNTEAFF. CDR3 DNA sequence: TGTGCCAGCAGAATAGTCATGAACACTGAAGCTTTCTTT.

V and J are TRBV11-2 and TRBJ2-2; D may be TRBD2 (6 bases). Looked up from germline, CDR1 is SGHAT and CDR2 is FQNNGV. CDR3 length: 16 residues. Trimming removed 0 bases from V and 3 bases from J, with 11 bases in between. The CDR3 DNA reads TGTGCCAGCAGCTTAGATGGCGGGATAGACACCGGGGAGCTGTTTTTT. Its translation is CASSLDGGIDTGELFF.

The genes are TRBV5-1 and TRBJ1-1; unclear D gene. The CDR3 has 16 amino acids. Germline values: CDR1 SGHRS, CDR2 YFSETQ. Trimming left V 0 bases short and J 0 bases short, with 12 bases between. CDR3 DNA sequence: TGCGCCAGCAGCTTGGAAAGCGTTAACTTGAACACTGAAGCTTTCTTT. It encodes CASSLESVNLNTEAFF.

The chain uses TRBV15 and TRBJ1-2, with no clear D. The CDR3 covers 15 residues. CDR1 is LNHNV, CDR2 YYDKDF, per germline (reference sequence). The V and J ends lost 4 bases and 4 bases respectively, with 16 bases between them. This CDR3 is CATSIQRASGYGYTF. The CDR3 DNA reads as TGTGCCACCAGCATTCAACGGGCCAGCGGCTATGGCTACACCTTC. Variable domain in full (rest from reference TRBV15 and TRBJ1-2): DAMVIQNPRYQVTQFGKPVTLSCSQTLNHNVMYWYQQKSSQAPKLLFHYYDKDFNNEADTPDNFQSRRPNTSFCFLDIRSPGLGDTAMYLCATSIQRASGYGYTFGSGTRLTVV.